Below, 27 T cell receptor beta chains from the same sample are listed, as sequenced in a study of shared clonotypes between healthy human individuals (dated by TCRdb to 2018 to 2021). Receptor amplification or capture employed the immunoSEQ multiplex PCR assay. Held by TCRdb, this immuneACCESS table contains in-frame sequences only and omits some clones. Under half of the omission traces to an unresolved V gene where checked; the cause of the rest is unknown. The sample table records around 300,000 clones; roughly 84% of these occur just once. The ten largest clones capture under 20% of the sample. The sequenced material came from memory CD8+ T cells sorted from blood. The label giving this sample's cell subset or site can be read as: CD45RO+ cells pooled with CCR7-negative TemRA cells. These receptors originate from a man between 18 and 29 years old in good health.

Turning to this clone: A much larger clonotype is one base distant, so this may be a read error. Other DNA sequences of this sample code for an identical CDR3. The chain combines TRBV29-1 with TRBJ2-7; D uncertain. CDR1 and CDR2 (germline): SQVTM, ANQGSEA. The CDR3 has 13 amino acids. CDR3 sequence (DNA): TGCAGCGTCATTTCGGCCAACTCCTATGAGCAGTACTTC. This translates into CSVISANSYEQYF.

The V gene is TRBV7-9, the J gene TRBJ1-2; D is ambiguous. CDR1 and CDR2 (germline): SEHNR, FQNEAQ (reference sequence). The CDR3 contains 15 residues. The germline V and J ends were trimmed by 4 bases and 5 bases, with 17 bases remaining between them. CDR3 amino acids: CASSSARGNFYGYTF. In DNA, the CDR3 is TGTGCCAGCAGCTCGGCCCGGGGAAACTTTTATGGCTACACCTTC.

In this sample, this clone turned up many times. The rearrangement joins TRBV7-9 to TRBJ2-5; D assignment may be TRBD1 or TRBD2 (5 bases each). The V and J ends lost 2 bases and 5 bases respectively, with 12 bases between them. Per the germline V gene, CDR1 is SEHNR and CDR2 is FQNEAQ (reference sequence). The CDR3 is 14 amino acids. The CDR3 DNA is TGTGCCAGCAGCTTACGGGACGGTCGTGAGACCCAGTACTTC. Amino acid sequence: CASSLRDGRETQYF.

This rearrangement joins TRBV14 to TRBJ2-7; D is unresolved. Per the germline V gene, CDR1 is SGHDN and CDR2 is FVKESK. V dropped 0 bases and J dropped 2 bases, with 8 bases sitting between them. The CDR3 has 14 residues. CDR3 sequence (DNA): TGTGCCAGCAGCCAAGAGGGAATCCCCTACGAGCAGTACTTC. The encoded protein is CASSQEGIPYEQYF. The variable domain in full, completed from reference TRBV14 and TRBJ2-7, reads EAGVTQFPSHSVIEKGQTVTLRCDPISGHDNLYWYRRVMGKEIKFLLHFVKESKQDESGMPNNRFLAERTGGTYSTLKVQPAELEDSGVYFCASSQEGIPYEQYFGPGTRLTVT.

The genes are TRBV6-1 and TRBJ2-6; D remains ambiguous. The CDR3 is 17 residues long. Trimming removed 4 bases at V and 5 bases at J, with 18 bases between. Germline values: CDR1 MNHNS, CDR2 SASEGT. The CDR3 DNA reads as TGTGCCAGCAGTGTTCCCTATGCACAAAGTCGGGCCAACGTCCTGACTTTC. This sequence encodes CASSVPYAQSRANVLTF.

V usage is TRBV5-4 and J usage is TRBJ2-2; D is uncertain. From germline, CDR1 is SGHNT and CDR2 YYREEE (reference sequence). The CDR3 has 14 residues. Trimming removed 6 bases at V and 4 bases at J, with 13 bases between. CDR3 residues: CASNLELGTGELFF. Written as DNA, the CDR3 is TGTGCCAGCAACCTGGAGCTGGGCACCGGGGAGCTGTTTTTT.

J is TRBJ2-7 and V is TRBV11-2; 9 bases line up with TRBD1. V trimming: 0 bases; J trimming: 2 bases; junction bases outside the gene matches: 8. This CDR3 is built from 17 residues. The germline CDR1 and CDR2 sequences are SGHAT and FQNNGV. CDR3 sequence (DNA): TGTGCCAGCAGCTTAGATCTTGGGACAGGGCGCACCTACGAGCAGTACTTC. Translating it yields CASSLDLGTGRTYEQYF.

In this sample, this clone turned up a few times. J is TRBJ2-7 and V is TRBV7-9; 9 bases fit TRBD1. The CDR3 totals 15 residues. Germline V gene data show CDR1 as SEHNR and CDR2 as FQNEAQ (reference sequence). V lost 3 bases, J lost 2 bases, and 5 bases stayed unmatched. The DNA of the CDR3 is TGTGCCAGCAGCTTCCGGGACAGGGAACCCTACGAGCAGTACTTC. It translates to CASSFRDREPYEQYF.

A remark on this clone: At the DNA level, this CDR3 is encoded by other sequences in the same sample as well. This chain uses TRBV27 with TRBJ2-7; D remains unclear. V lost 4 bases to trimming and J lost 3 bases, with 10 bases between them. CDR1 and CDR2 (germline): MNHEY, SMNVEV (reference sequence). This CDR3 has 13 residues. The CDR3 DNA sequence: TGTGCCAGCAGTTACCGGGCCAACTACGAGCAGTACTTC. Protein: CASSYRANYEQYF.

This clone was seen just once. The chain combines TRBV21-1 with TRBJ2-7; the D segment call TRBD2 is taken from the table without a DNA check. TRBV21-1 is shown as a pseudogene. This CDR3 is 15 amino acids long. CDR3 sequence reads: CASSPWGVLRNEQYF. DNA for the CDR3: TGTGCCAGCAGCCCCTGGGGGGTACTCAGGAACGAGCAGTACTTC.

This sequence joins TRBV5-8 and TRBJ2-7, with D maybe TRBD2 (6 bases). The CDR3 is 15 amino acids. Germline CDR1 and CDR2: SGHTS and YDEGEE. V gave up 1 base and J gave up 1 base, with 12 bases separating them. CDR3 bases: TGTGCCAGCAGCTTGAAGCTAGCGCCTTCCTACGAGCAGTACTTC. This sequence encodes CASSLKLAPSYEQYF. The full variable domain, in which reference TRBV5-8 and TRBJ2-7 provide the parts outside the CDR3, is EAGVTQSPTHLIKTRGQQATLRCSPISGHTSVYWYQQALGLGLQFLLWYDEGEERNRGNFPPRFSGRQFPNYSSELNVNALELEDSALYLCASSLKLAPSYEQYFGPGTRLTVT.

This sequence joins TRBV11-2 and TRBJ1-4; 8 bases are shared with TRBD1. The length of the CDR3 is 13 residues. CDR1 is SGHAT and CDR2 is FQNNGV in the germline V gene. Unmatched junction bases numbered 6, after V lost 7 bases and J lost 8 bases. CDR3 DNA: TGTGCCAGCACCCCGGACAGGGAGGAAAAACTGTTTTTT. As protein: CASTPDREEKLFF.

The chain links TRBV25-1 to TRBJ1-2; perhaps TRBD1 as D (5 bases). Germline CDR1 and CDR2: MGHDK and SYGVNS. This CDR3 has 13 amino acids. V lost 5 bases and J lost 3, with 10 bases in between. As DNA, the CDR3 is TGTGCCAGCAGTCACCGGGGGTACTATGGCTACACCTTC. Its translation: CASSHRGYYGYTF.

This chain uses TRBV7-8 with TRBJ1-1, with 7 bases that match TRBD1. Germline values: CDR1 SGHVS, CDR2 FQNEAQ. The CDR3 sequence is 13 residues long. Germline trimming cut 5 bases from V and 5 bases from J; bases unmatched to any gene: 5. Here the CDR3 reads CASSEGAGTEAFF. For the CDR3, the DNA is TGTGCCAGCAGCGAGGGGGCTGGAACTGAAGCTTTCTTT.

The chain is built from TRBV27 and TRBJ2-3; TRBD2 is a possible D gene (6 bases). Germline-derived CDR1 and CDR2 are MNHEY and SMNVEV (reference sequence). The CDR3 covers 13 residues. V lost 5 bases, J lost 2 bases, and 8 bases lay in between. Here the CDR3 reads CASSRTTTDTQYF. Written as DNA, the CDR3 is TGTGCCAGCAGTCGGACTACCACAGATACGCAGTATTTT.

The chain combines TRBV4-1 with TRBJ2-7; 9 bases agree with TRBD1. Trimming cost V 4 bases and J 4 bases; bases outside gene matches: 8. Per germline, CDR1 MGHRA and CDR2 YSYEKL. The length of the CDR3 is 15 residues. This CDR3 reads CASSLGTGIGYEQYF. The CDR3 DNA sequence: TGCGCCAGCAGCCTAGGGACAGGGATAGGGTACGAGCAGTACTTC.

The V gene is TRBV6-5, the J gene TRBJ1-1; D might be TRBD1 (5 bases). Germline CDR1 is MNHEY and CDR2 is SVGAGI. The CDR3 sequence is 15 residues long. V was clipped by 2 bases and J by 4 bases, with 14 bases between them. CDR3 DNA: TGTGCCAGCAGTTACCTACGGGGGGGGACCACTGAAGCTTTCTTT. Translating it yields CASSYLRGGTTEAFF.

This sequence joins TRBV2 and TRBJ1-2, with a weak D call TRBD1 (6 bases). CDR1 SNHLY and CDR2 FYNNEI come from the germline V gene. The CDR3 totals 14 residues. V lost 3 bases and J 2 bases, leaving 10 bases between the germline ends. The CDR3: CASSEGQGNYGYTF. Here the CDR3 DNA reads TGTGCCAGCAGTGAGGGTCAGGGGAACTATGGCTACACCTTC.

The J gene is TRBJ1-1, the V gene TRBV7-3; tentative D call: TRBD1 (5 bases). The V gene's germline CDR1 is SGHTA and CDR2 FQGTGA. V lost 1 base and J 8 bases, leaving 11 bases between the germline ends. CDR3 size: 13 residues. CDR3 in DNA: TGTGCCAGCAGCTTAAGCGCGACAGAGGAAGCTTTCTTT. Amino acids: CASSLSATEEAFF.

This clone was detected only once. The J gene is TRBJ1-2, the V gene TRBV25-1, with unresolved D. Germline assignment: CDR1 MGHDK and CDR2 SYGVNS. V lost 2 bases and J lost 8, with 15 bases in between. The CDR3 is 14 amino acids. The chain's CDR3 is CASSETSSLWGYTF. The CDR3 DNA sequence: TGTGCCAGCAGTGAAACTTCCAGCCTATGGGGCTACACCTTC.

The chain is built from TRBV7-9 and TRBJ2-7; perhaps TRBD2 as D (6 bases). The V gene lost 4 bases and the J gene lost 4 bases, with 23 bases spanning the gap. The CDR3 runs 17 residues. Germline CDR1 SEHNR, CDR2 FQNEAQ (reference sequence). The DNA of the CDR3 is TGTGCCAGCAGCTCCGCGGGACCCCCAGACGGTGCGTACGAGCAGTACTTC. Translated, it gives CASSSAGPPDGAYEQYF. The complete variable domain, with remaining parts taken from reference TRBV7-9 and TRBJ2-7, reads DTGVSQNPRHKITKRGQNVTFRCDPISEHNRLYWYRQTLGQGPEFLTYFQNEAQLEKSRLLSDRFSAERPKGSFSTLEIQRTEQGDSAMYLCASSSAGPPDGAYEQYFGPGTRLTVT.

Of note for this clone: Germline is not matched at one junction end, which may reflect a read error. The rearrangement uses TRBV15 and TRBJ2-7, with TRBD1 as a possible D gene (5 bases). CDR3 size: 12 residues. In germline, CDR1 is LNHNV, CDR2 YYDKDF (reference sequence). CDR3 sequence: CATSGDSYEQYF. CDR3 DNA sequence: TGTGCCACCAGCGGAGACAGCTACGAGCAGTACTTC. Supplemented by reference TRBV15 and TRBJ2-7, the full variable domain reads DAMVIQNPRYQVTQFGKPVTLSCSQTLNHNVMYWYQQKSSQAPKLLFHYYDKDFNNEADTPDNFQSRRPNTSFCFLDIRSPGLGDTAMYLCATSGDSYEQYFGPGTRLTVT.

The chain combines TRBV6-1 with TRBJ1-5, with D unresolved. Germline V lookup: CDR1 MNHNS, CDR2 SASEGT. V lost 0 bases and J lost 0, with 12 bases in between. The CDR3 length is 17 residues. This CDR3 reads CASSEAHRSFSNQPQHF. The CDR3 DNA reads TGTGCCAGCAGTGAAGCTCACCGCTCCTTTAGCAATCAGCCCCAGCATTTT.

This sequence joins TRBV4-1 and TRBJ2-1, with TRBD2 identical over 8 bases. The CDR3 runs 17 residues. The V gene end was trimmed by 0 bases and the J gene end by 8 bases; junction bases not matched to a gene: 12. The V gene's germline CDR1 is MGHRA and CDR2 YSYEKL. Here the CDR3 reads CASSQDWYGGGGYEQFF. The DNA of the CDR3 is TGCGCCAGCAGCCAAGATTGGTATGGCGGCGGGGGGTATGAGCAGTTCTTC.

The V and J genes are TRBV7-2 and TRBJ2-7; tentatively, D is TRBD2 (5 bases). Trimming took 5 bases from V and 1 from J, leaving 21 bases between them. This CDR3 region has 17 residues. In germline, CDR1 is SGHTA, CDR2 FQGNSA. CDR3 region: CASSKSPEVAPSYEQYF. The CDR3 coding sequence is TGTGCCAGCAGCAAGTCCCCGGAGGTAGCGCCGTCCTACGAGCAGTACTTC.

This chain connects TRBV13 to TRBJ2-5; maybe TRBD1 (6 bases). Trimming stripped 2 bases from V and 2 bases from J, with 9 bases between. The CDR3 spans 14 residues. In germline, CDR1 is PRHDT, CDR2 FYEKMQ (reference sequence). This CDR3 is CASSLKGQQETQYF. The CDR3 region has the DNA TGTGCCAGCAGCTTAAAAGGACAGCAAGAGACCCAGTACTTC.

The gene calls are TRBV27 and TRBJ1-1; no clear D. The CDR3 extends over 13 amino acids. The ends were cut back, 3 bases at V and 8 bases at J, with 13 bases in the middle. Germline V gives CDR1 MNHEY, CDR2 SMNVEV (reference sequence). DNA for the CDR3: TGTGCCAGCAGTTTTATAGACCGAGAGGAAGCTTTCTTT. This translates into CASSFIDREEAFF.